The 22 T cell receptor beta chains below come from one sample, sequenced in a study of blood T cell repertoires in COVID-19 (dated by TCRdb to 2018 to 2020). Receptor amplification or capture employed the immunoSEQ multiplex PCR assay. Held by TCRdb, this immuneACCESS table contains in-frame sequences only and omits some clones. Under half of the omission traces to an unresolved V gene where checked; the cause of the rest is unknown. The sample table records tens of thousands of clones; approximately 80% of these occur just once. Under 6.5% of the sample is held by the ten biggest clonotypes. Sequencing input: PBMCs or T cells enriched from blood (not recorded which). The origin of the receptors is a woman aged 45-65 years with acute COVID-19.

The V and J genes are TRBV7-9 and TRBJ1-1; no reliable D call. The V gene lost 8 bases and the J gene lost 3 bases, with 13 bases spanning the gap. Per the germline V gene, CDR1 is SEHNR and CDR2 is FQNEAQ (reference sequence). The CDR3 sequence is 13 residues long. The CDR3 DNA follows: TGTGCCAGCGCGCCCCCGGTTTACACTGAAGCTTTCTTT. This codes for CASAPPVYTEAFF.

This chain's CDR3 is CAWRAGHSNTEAFF. CDR3 sequence (DNA): TGTGCCTGGAGGGCCGGACACTCGAACACTGAAGCTTTCTTT. The chain employs TRBV30 and TRBJ1-1, with TRBD1 as a possible D gene (5 bases). V lost 3 bases and J lost 1, with 12 bases in between. CDR1 is GTSNPN, CDR2 SVGIG, per germline (reference sequence). The CDR3 extends over 14 amino acids.

The chain carries TRBV5-6 and TRBJ1-1; 9 bases are shared with TRBD1. The trim removed 3 bases at V and 4 bases at J, leaving 4 bases unmatched. This CDR3 spans 14 amino acids. The germline CDR1 and CDR2 sequences are SGHDT and YYEEEE. The CDR3 DNA is TGTGCCAGCAGCTGGGGACAGGGTAGCACTGAAGCTTTCTTT. The encoded protein is CASSWGQGSTEAFF.

This clone has just a few counts. The chain has TRBV7-6 and TRBJ2-5, with TRBD2 matching over 8 bases. This CDR3 has 16 residues. Germline CDR1 SGHVS, CDR2 FNYEAQ. Germline trimming cut 5 bases from V and 7 bases from J; bases unmatched to any gene: 15. The chain's CDR3 is CASSLYTSGPKGTQYF. As DNA, the CDR3 is TGTGCCAGCAGCCTGTATACTAGCGGCCCAAAAGGGACCCAGTACTTC.

The chain joins TRBV5-1 to TRBJ1-1, with unresolved D. V was trimmed by 0 bases and J by 1 base, leaving 10 bases between them. In germline, CDR1 is SGHRS, CDR2 YFSETQ. The CDR3 sequence is 15 residues long. The CDR3 is CASSLAMSQNTEAFF. The DNA for the CDR3 is TGCGCCAGCAGCTTGGCCATGAGTCAGAACACTGAAGCTTTCTTT. Variable domain in full (rest from reference TRBV5-1 and TRBJ1-1): KAGVTQTPRYLIKTRGQQVTLSCSPISGHRSVSWYQQTPGQGLQFLFEYFSETQRNKGNFPGRFSGRQFSNSRSEMNVSTLELGDSALYLCASSLAMSQNTEAFFGQGTRLTVV.

This clone was seen once. The chain links TRBV7-9 to TRBJ2-5, with 9 positions matching TRBD1. V shed 1 base and J 7 bases; nucleotides not matched to a gene: 4. Germline-derived CDR1 and CDR2 are SEHNR and FQNEAQ (reference sequence). There are 14 residues in the CDR3. This CDR3 is CASSLEGQGATQYF. The CDR3 DNA reads as TGTGCCAGCAGCTTAGAGGGACAGGGAGCGACCCAGTACTTC.

This chain uses TRBV6-4 with TRBJ2-7; D gene unclear. Trimming took 2 bases from V and 3 from J, leaving 8 bases between them. CDR3 size: 13 residues. Germline lookup yields CDR1 MRHNA and CDR2 SNTAGT. The CDR3 DNA reads TGTGCCAGCAGTGACGGAGTAGGCTACGAGCAGTACTTC. Residues: CASSDGVGYEQYF.

The chain combines TRBV4-1 with TRBJ2-7; D call uncertain. CDR1 is MGHRA, CDR2 YSYEKL, per germline. Trimming cost V 4 bases and J 3 bases, with 10 bases left between them. The CDR3 runs 13 residues. The CDR3 DNA reads as TGCGCCAGCAGCCTTACTGAGGTCTACGAGCAGTACTTC. This encodes CASSLTEVYEQYF.

V usage is TRBV6-4 and J usage is TRBJ2-3; 9 bases match TRBD2. Germline CDR1 and CDR2: MRHNA and SNTAGT. This CDR3 comprises 16 residues. V dropped 0 bases and J dropped 6; count of bases not matched to a gene: 7. For the CDR3, the DNA is TGTGCCAGCAGTGACTCTGCTAGCGGGGCCTCCGATACGCAGTATTTT. As protein: CASSDSASGASDTQYF.

This clone has only a few counts. This chain connects TRBV10-2 to TRBJ1-1, with D hard to call. Trimming shortened V by 2 bases and J by 4 bases, and 5 bases separated the two germline ends. Germline V lookup: CDR1 WSHSY, CDR2 SAAADI. This CDR3 region has 12 residues. CDR3 protein: CASSERVTEAFF. The CDR3 bases are TGCGCCAGCAGTGAGCGGGTCACTGAAGCTTTCTTT.

This sequence joins TRBV6-1 and TRBJ2-1, with TRBD2 matching 11 bases. V was clipped by 2 bases and J by 7 bases; unmatched bases: 1. CDR3 length: 14 residues. Germline V gene lookup returns CDR1 MNHNS and CDR2 SASEGT. CDR3 in DNA: TGTGCCAGCAGTGAACTAGCGGGGGGAAATGAGCAGTTCTTC. Protein product: CASSELAGGNEQFF.

This chain links TRBV15 with TRBJ1-1, with D uncertain. Germline V gene sequence: CDR1 LNHNV, CDR2 YYDKDF (reference sequence). V lost 5 bases and J 4 bases, leaving 8 bases between the germline ends. The CDR3 extends over 12 amino acids. The CDR3 is CATSSHGTEAFF. The DNA of the CDR3 is TGTGCCACCAGCTCTCACGGCACTGAAGCTTTCTTT.

The V and J genes are TRBV6-5 and TRBJ1-1; 8 bases are a match to TRBD1. Germline CDR1 is MNHEY and CDR2 is SVGAGI. The CDR3 spans 15 residues. Trimming cost V 6 bases and J 3 bases; bases outside gene matches: 9. The CDR3 DNA reads TGTGCCAGCAGGGGACAGGCAAGGGGCCACACTGAAGCTTTCTTT. Translating it yields CASRGQARGHTEAFF.

This rearrangement joins TRBV5-1 to TRBJ2-3; 7 bases align to TRBD2. This CDR3 spans 17 amino acids. Germline CDR1 and CDR2: SGHRS and YFSETQ. J was trimmed by 2 bases and V by 0 bases; bases with no gene match: 9. Written as DNA, the CDR3 is TGCGCCAGCAGCTTGGAGGGTAGCGGGTACCACACAGATACGCAGTATTTT. Protein: CASSLEGSGYHTDTQYF. Full variable domain (remainder filled in from reference TRBV5-1 and TRBJ2-3): KAGVTQTPRYLIKTRGQQVTLSCSPISGHRSVSWYQQTPGQGLQFLFEYFSETQRNKGNFPGRFSGRQFSNSRSEMNVSTLELGDSALYLCASSLEGSGYHTDTQYFGPGTRLTVL.

The chain has TRBV18 and TRBJ1-5; D unclear. V was pared by 2 bases and J by 0 bases, with 5 bases between. Germline V gene data show CDR1 as KGHSH and CDR2 as LQKENI. This CDR3 has 14 residues. The CDR3 is CASSPAVSNQPQHF. The CDR3 DNA sequence: TGTGCCAGCTCACCAGCAGTTAGCAATCAGCCCCAGCATTTT.

The rearrangement uses TRBV28 and TRBJ2-3; TRBD2 aligns across 9 bases. CDR3 length: 16 residues. The V segment lost 5 bases and the J segment 3 bases; nucleotides outside the gene matches: 9. Per the germline V gene, CDR1 is MDHEN and CDR2 is SYDVKM. In DNA, the CDR3 is TGTGCCAGCAGTATGACGGGACTAGCCAAAACAGATACGCAGTATTTT. Translating it yields CASSMTGLAKTDTQYF. The full variable domain, in which reference TRBV28 and TRBJ2-3 provide the parts outside the CDR3, is DVKVTQSSRYLVKRTGEKVFLECVQDMDHENMFWYRQDPGLGLRLIYFSYDVKMKEKGDIPEGYSVSREKKERFSLILESASTNQTSMYLCASSMTGLAKTDTQYFGPGTRLTVL.

The chain uses TRBV6-5 and TRBJ1-2; 8 bases fit TRBD1. The CDR3 has 14 residues. After removal of 2 bases from V and 8 bases from J, the junction contained 7 bases not matched to a gene. Per germline, CDR1 MNHEY and CDR2 SVGAGI. This CDR3 reads CASSYRDRRGGYTF. Written as DNA, the CDR3 is TGTGCCAGCAGTTACCGGGACAGGAGGGGGGGCTACACCTTC.

The chain recombines TRBV18 with TRBJ1-3; no clear D gene. Germline loops: CDR1 KGHSH, CDR2 LQKENI. The CDR3 has 15 residues. V gave up 3 bases and J gave up 2 bases, with 11 bases separating them. The DNA for the CDR3 is TGTGCCAGCTCACCCACGGAGGCAACTGGAAACACCATATATTTT. Its protein is CASSPTEATGNTIYF.

V gene TRBV28 combines with J gene TRBJ1-5; 11 positions match TRBD1. The junction had 9 bases not matched to a gene; V was cut back by 5 bases and J by 6 bases. The CDR3 is made up of 16 amino acids. Per the germline V gene, CDR1 is MDHEN and CDR2 is SYDVKM. The CDR3 coding sequence is TGTGCCAGCAGTCCCCCGGGACAGGGGGTAGGTCAGCCCCAGCATTTT. Its translation is CASSPPGQGVGQPQHF.

This clone was seen a single time. The chain has TRBV6-5 and TRBJ1-4; perhaps TRBD1 as D (5 bases). CDR3 size: 14 residues. The germline CDR1 and CDR2 sequences are MNHEY and SVGAGI. The germline V and J ends were trimmed by 6 bases and 7 bases, with 15 bases remaining between them. CDR3 in amino acids: CASRPLTVFEKLFF. In DNA, the CDR3 is TGTGCCAGCAGACCCTTGACAGTATTTGAAAAACTGTTTTTT.

The chain employs TRBV6-6 and TRBJ1-2, with 7 bases aligning to TRBD1. Germline V gives CDR1 MNHNY, CDR2 SVGAGI (reference sequence). The CDR3 is 15 amino acids. The junction had 9 bases not matched to a gene; V was cut back by 6 bases and J by 2 bases. CDR3: CASSPGRGPNYGYTF. The CDR3 region has the DNA TGTGCCAGCAGCCCTGGTAGGGGGCCCAACTATGGCTACACCTTC.

The chain joins TRBV28 to TRBJ2-5; TRBD1 might be the D (6 bases). This CDR3 region has 14 residues. CDR1 and CDR2 (germline): MDHEN, SYDVKM. V was shortened by 3 bases and J by 4 bases, with 12 bases between the two germline ends. CDR3 sequence: CASSFSGVGETQYF. DNA for the CDR3: TGTGCCAGCAGTTTCTCAGGGGTTGGAGAGACCCAGTACTTC.